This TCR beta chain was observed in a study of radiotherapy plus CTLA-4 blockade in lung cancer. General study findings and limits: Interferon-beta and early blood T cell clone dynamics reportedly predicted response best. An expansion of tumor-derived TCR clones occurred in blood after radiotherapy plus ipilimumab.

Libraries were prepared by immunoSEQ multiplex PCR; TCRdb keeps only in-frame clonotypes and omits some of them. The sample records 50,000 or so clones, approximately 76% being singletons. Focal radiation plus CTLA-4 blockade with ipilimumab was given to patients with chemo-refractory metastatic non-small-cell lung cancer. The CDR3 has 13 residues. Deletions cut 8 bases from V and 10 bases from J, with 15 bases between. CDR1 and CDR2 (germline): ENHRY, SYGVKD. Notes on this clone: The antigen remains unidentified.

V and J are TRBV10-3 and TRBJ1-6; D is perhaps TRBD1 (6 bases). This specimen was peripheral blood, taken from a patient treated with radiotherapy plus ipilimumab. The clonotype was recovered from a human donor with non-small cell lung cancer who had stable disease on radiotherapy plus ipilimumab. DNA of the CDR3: TGTGCCATCCGTTCCAGGGGTGAATCACCCCTCCACTTT. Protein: CAIRSRGESPLHF.